The sequence of this TCR beta chain was determined in a study of identical twins. Study-wide results and limits: Researchers reported weaker excess twin sharing in beta out-of-frame sequences. Within cord blood, abundant beta clonotypes carried fewer insertions, but memory repertoires showed no such trend.

Concerning this clonotype itself: Its antigen is not identified.

The CDR3 consists of 16 residues. Trimming removed 5 bases from V and 4 bases from J; junction bases left unmatched: 6. CDR1 is LGHNA and CDR2 is YNFKEQ in the germline V gene. All donors comprised healthy Caucasians. TCRdb fed the 5' RACE reads into MiXCR, producing one record per CDR3 protein. The repertoire has 690,000 or so distinct CDR3 sequences, 8.5% to 9.5% of them found once; the top ten carry 0.98%. These same records also appear under a second study, on yellow fever vaccine responses in identical twins.

This sequence joins TRBV4-2 and TRBJ2-3; 13 bases fit TRBD2. Sequencing input: PBMCs. The origin of this receptor is a woman between 18 and 29 years old in good health. CDR3 in amino acids: CASSTRTSGGSDTQYF. CDR3 nucleotide sequence: TGTGCCAGCAGCACTCGGACTAGCGGGGGTTCAGATACGCAGTATTTT.